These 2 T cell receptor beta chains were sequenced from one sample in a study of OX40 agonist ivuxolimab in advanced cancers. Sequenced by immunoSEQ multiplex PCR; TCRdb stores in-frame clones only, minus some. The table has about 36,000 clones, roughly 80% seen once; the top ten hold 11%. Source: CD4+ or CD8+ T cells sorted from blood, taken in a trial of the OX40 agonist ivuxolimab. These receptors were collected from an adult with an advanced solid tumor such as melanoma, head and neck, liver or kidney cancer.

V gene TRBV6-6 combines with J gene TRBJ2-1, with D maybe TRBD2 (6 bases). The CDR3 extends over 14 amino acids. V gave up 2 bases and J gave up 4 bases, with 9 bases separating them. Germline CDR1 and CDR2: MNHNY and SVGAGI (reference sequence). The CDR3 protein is CASSYGGLYNEQFF. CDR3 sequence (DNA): TGTGCCAGCAGTTACGGGGGACTGTACAATGAGCAGTTCTTC.

The CDR3 DNA is TGTGCCTGGAGTGGCGGGGTTGGTGGCTACACCTTC. Protein: CAWSGGVGGYTF. The rearrangement joins TRBV30 to TRBJ1-2; D unclear. The CDR3 spans 12 residues. CDR1 is GTSNPN, CDR2 SVGIG, per germline (reference sequence). V shed 1 base and J shed 7 bases, with 10 bases lying between them.